These 3 T cell receptor beta chains share one sample of origin, sequenced in a study of cytomegalovirus exposure and HLA in healthy donors. It was with 60 Vbeta and 13 Jbeta primers that the PCR ran. This table comes from immunoSEQ multiplex PCR, and its TCRdb copy is limited to in-frame clones, with some not included. The table has 95,000 to 150,000 clones, 60% to 85% seen once. Sequencing was performed on PBMCs. These receptors originate from a woman aged 40 to 50 in good health and CMV-seropositive.

This clone was observed a few times. The identical CDR3 is also encoded by other nucleotide sequences in the sample. The chain has TRBV5-4 and TRBJ2-5; 7 bases match TRBD1. V trimming: 4 bases; J trimming: 2 bases; junction bases outside the gene matches: 5. The germline V gene has CDR1 SGHNT and CDR2 YYREEE (reference sequence). The CDR3 length is 14 residues. The CDR3 nucleotides are TGTGCCAGCAGCCTACCGACAGGGCAAGAGACCCAGTACTTC. As protein: CASSLPTGQETQYF.

The J gene is TRBJ2-7, the V gene TRBV4-1; 9 bases map to TRBD1. The V segment lost 0 bases and the J segment 2 bases; nucleotides outside the gene matches: 8. The CDR3 spans 17 residues. Germline V gene lookup returns CDR1 MGHRA and CDR2 YSYEKL. Here the CDR3 reads CASSQDDPGQGPYEQYF. CDR3 in DNA: TGCGCCAGCAGCCAAGACGACCCGGGACAGGGACCCTACGAGCAGTACTTC.

CDR3 coding DNA: TGCAGCGTTGAAACGGGGAGTTACACTGAAGCTTTCTTT. Protein product: CSVETGSYTEAFF. The chain links TRBV29-1 to TRBJ1-1, with no clear D. The CDR3 covers 13 residues. Trimming removed 2 bases from V and 3 bases from J, with 10 bases in between. Germline-derived CDR1 and CDR2 are SQVTM and ANQGSEA.